This T cell receptor beta chain was sequenced during a study of cytomegalovirus exposure and HLA in healthy donors. General study points: Across donors, sequencing depth was assumed by presence/absence analyses to be roughly uniform. Accurate predictions that matched the HLA-A and HLA-B alleles of most subjects were reportedly made from TCR beta sequences.

Remarks on this clone: As yet, its antigen is unknown.

The V end was cut by 6 bases, the J end by 8 bases, with 20 bases between. From germline, CDR1 is SNHLY and CDR2 FYNNEI. This CDR3 comprises 15 residues. The PCR was carried out with 60 Vbeta primers and 13 Jbeta primers. The data were produced by immunoSEQ multiplex PCR, yet TCRdb's version contains in-frame clones alone and is incomplete. The data hold 120,000 or so clones, with 70% to 85% observed a single time. The clonotype originates from a woman in her forties or fifties in good health and CMV-seronegative. The sample taken for sequencing was PBMCs. The chain combines TRBV2 with TRBJ2-1, with D perhaps TRBD2 (7 bases). The CDR3 here is CASSPEGGGHDEQFF. In nucleotides, the CDR3 is TGTGCCAGCAGCCCGGAGGGGGGGGGACACGATGAGCAGTTCTTC.